This entry lists 26 T cell receptor beta chains sequenced from one sample in a study of blood T cell repertoires in COVID-19. The table came from immunoSEQ multiplex PCR; TCRdb's copy has only in-frame clones and leaves some out. Among about 260,000 clones, about nine tenths were seen once, and the ten largest hold approximately 9.7%. Sequencing was done on a sample of peripheral blood. These receptors were collected from a man aged 40-50 years with active or convalescent COVID-19.

The J gene is TRBJ2-4, the V gene TRBV6-6; 11 nucleotides line up with TRBD2. The V gene end was trimmed by 5 bases and the J gene end by 1 base; junction bases not matched to a gene: 7. Germline CDR1 and CDR2: MNHNY and SVGAGI (reference sequence). The CDR3 covers 17 residues. The chain's CDR3 is CASSRLAGGLAKNIQYF. In DNA form, the CDR3 reads TGTGCCAGCAGTCGTTTAGCGGGAGGGCTGGCCAAAAACATTCAGTACTTC.

This clone was seen only a few times. This rearrangement joins TRBV3-1 (or the pseudogene TRBV3-2) to TRBJ2-1; TRBD2 is a possible D gene (6 bases). The V end lost 4 bases, the J end lost 3 bases, and 19 bases lay between the germline ends. Germline V lookup: CDR1 LGHDT, CDR2 YNNKEL (reference sequence). The CDR3 length is 17 residues. This CDR3 is CASSPRGSGPSYNEQFF. The DNA of the CDR3 is TGTGCCAGCAGCCCCCGTGGTAGCGGCCCGAGCTACAATGAGCAGTTCTTC.

The gene calls are TRBV15 and TRBJ2-5; D uncertain. CDR1 and CDR2 from the germline V gene are LNHNV and YYDKDF (reference sequence). The CDR3 has 13 amino acids. Trimming shortened V by 3 bases and J by 6 bases, and 11 bases separated the two germline ends. CDR3 protein: CATSSERIQTQYF. DNA of the CDR3: TGTGCCACCAGCAGCGAGAGGATTCAGACCCAGTACTTC. Filled out from reference TRBV15 and TRBJ2-5, the complete variable domain reads DAMVIQNPRYQVTQFGKPVTLSCSQTLNHNVMYWYQQKSSQAPKLLFHYYDKDFNNEADTPDNFQSRRPNTSFCFLDIRSPGLGDTAMYLCATSSERIQTQYFGPGTRLLVL.

The CDR3 is CASSPAASGRSLGTTDTQYF. The CDR3 region has the DNA TGCGCCAGCAGCCCCGCGGCAAGCGGGAGGTCACTGGGAACCACAGATACGCAGTATTTT. The rearrangement links TRBV5-1 to TRBJ2-3, with TRBD2 matching over 9 bases. The junction had 20 bases not matched to a gene; V was cut back by 4 bases and J by 2 bases. This CDR3 region has 20 residues. CDR1 is SGHRS and CDR2 is YFSETQ in the germline V gene.

The chain has TRBV10-3 and TRBJ1-2, with 7 bases that match TRBD1. The length of the CDR3 is 11 residues. Germline assignment: CDR1 ENHRY and CDR2 SYGVKD. V lost 10 bases and J lost 8; bases outside the gene matches: 7. CDR3 protein: CATFTGVGYTF. The CDR3 DNA sequence: TGTGCCACTTTCACAGGGGTCGGCTACACCTTC.

In this sample, this clone turned up once. The genes are TRBV28 and TRBJ2-5; D uncertain. The CDR3 contains 12 residues. The germline V and J ends were trimmed by 2 bases and 5 bases, with 6 bases remaining between them. From germline, CDR1 is MDHEN and CDR2 SYDVKM. CDR3 amino acids: CASSLNGETQYF. The CDR3, as DNA: TGTGCCAGCAGTTTAAACGGTGAGACCCAGTACTTC.

This chain uses TRBV18 with TRBJ1-6, with 8 bases matching TRBD1. Germline-derived CDR1 and CDR2 are KGHSH and LQKENI. The junction had 5 bases not matched to a gene; V was cut back by 5 bases and J by 11 bases. The CDR3 is 13 amino acids. CDR3 sequence (DNA): TGTGCCAGCTCAACCGACAGGGGCACACCCCTCCACTTT. This translates into CASSTDRGTPLHF. Full variable domain (outside the CDR3, taken from reference TRBV18 and TRBJ1-6): NAGVMQNPRHLVRRRGQEARLRCSPMKGHSHVYWYRQLPEEGLKFMVYLQKENIIDESGMPKERFSAEFPKEGPSILRIQQVVRGDSAAYFCASSTDRGTPLHFGNGTRLTVT.

This chain connects TRBV27 to TRBJ2-3, with 9 positions matching TRBD2. Germline-derived CDR1 and CDR2 are MNHEY and SMNVEV (reference sequence). V lost 3 bases and J lost 6; bases outside the gene matches: 13. This CDR3 contains 17 residues. The CDR3 bases are TGTGCCAGCAGTTTGGGGAGGAGGGCGGGGGGGCTGGATACGCAGTATTTT. It specifies CASSLGRRAGGLDTQYF.

The chain joins TRBV5-1 to TRBJ2-7, with TRBD1 identical over 11 bases. Trimming at V came to 1 base and at J to 7 bases, leaving 4 bases not matched to a gene. There are 14 residues in the CDR3. The V gene's germline CDR1 is SGHRS and CDR2 YFSETQ. Here the CDR3 reads CASSLLDRGQEQYF. CDR3 bases: TGCGCCAGCAGCTTGTTGGACAGGGGGCAGGAGCAGTACTTC.

The J gene is TRBJ2-7, the V gene TRBV18; D is unresolved. The CDR3 is 12 amino acids. Trimming pared 3 bases from V and 4 bases from J, leaving 7 bases between. Germline V lookup: CDR1 KGHSH, CDR2 LQKENI. As DNA, the CDR3 is TGTGCCAGCTCACCCCAGATGTACGAGCAGTACTTC. Encoded protein: CASSPQMYEQYF.

This clone was counted only a few times. V gene TRBV11-2 combines with J gene TRBJ2-7, with D unclear. Between the trimmed V and J ends, which lost 0 bases and 2 bases, there was a span of 11 bases. The CDR3 totals 15 residues. Germline CDR1 and CDR2: SGHAT and FQNNGV. The DNA of the CDR3 is TGTGCCAGCAGCTTAGAGGCAGTTGTTCCCTACGAGCAGTACTTC. Its translation: CASSLEAVVPYEQYF.

V is TRBV12-5 and J is TRBJ1-2; D uncertain. This CDR3 is built from 12 residues. Trimming cost V 7 bases and J 7 bases, with 13 bases left between them. CDR1 and CDR2 (germline): LGHNT, FRNRAP. The CDR3 DNA is TGTGCTAGTGCCCAGGAAAGGTTTGGCTACACCTTC. Protein: CASAQERFGYTF.

This chain joins TRBV7-8 and TRBJ2-7; D gene ambiguous. Germline V gene sequence: CDR1 SGHVS, CDR2 FQNEAQ. The V gene lost 3 bases and the J gene lost 2 bases, with 8 bases spanning the gap. CDR3 length: 13 residues. The CDR3 DNA is TGTGCCAGCAGCTTCGGGTCAACCTACGAGCAGTACTTC. It yields the protein CASSFGSTYEQYF.

The chain has TRBV6-5 and TRBJ2-2; D not certain. The germline V and J ends were trimmed by 2 bases and 5 bases, with 9 bases remaining between them. The germline gives CDR1 MNHEY, CDR2 SVGAGI. The CDR3 runs 14 residues. CDR3 sequence: CASSYLDGTGELFF. The CDR3 nucleotides are TGTGCCAGCAGTTACCTAGACGGAACCGGGGAGCTGTTTTTT.

This clone was observed a handful of times. V and J are TRBV5-5 and TRBJ1-1; 8 bases line up with TRBD1. V lost 0 bases, J lost 5 bases, and 3 bases stayed unmatched. The CDR3 is made up of 14 amino acids. CDR1 is SGHKS and CDR2 is YYEKEE in the germline V gene (reference sequence). The CDR3 here is CASSLADRETEAFF. CDR3 nucleotide sequence: TGTGCCAGCAGCTTGGCGGACAGGGAAACTGAAGCTTTCTTT.

This CDR3 is CASSQDAGANTEAFF. CDR3 DNA: TGCGCCAGCAGCCAAGACGCAGGGGCGAACACTGAAGCTTTCTTT. The chain employs TRBV4-1 and TRBJ1-1; a weak D match, TRBD1 (6 bases). The V end lost 0 bases, the J end lost 1 base, and 9 bases lay between the germline ends. The CDR3 has 15 residues. The germline CDR1 and CDR2 sequences are MGHRA and YSYEKL.

J is TRBJ1-2 and V is TRBV3-1 (or the pseudogene TRBV3-2); 7 nucleotides line up with TRBD1. The V and J ends lost 6 bases and 4 bases, in that order; junction bases with no gene match: 5. The germline V gene encodes CDR1 LGHDT and CDR2 YNNKEL (reference sequence). This CDR3 region has 13 residues. CDR3 nucleotides: TGTGCCAGCAGACAGGGGTCTAGCTATGGCTACACCTTC. It codes for CASRQGSSYGYTF.

The rearrangement uses TRBV7-2 and TRBJ2-1; D is ambiguous. Trimming removed 5 bases at V and 0 bases at J, with 5 bases between. The germline V gene encodes CDR1 SGHTA and CDR2 FQGNSA. The CDR3 runs 13 residues. The CDR3 region has the DNA TGTGCCAGCAGCCCAGGCTCCTACAATGAGCAGTTCTTC. It yields the protein CASSPGSYNEQFF.

The V call is TRBV7-3, the J call TRBJ2-1, with TRBD2 matching 8 bases. Looked up from germline, CDR1 is SGHTA and CDR2 is FQGTGA. CDR3 length: 16 residues. V shed 5 bases, J shed 2 bases, and the junction held 8 bases outside the gene matches. The CDR3 here is CASSHGGTRAYNEQFF. CDR3 nucleotide sequence: TGTGCCAGCAGCCACGGGGGGACTAGGGCCTACAATGAGCAGTTCTTC. The variable domain in full, completed from reference TRBV7-3 and TRBJ2-1, reads GAGVSQTPSNKVTEKGKYVELRCDPISGHTALYWYRQSLGQGPEFLIYFQGTGAADDSGLPNDRFFAVRPEGSVSTLKIQRTERGDSAVYLCASSHGGTRAYNEQFFGPGTRLTVL.

The chain is built from TRBV6-2 or TRBV6-3 and TRBJ1-5; TRBD1 agrees at 8 bases. V shed 5 bases, J shed 4 bases, and the junction held 7 bases outside the gene matches. From germline, CDR1 is MNHEY and CDR2 SVGEGT. The CDR3 loop spans 15 amino acids. CDR3 coding DNA: TGTGCCAGCAGTGAGAGGACAGGGAGGAATCAGCCCCAGCATTTT. Its protein product is CASSERTGRNQPQHF.

V gene TRBV9 combines with J gene TRBJ1-1; D gene unclear. The CDR3 length is 15 residues. Germline V gene sequence: CDR1 SGDLS, CDR2 YYNGEE. V lost 4 bases, J lost 3 bases, and 16 bases lay in between. CDR3 residues: CASSPSLVGYTEAFF. CDR3 sequence (DNA): TGTGCCAGCAGCCCAAGCCTGGTCGGTTACACTGAAGCTTTCTTT.

V and J are TRBV11-3 and TRBJ2-7, with TRBD2 matching over 9 bases. Losses at the gene ends were 3 bases for V and 2 bases for J; bases not matched to a gene: 2. Germline V gene data show CDR1 as SGHNT and CDR2 as YENEEA. The CDR3 runs 14 residues. The CDR3 protein is CASSFAGGPYEQYF. The CDR3 bases are TGTGCCAGCAGCTTTGCGGGAGGGCCCTACGAGCAGTACTTC.

The CDR3 loop is CASSQVPGLNTEAFF. CDR3 coding DNA: TGTGCCAGCAGCCAAGTGCCAGGGCTGAACACTGAAGCTTTCTTT. V is TRBV3-1 (or the pseudogene TRBV3-2) and J is TRBJ1-1; a possible D gene is TRBD1 (5 bases). The germline V gene has CDR1 LGHDT and CDR2 YNNKEL (reference sequence). V gave up 1 base and J gave up 0 bases, with 9 bases separating them. This CDR3 has 15 residues.

This chain connects TRBV30 to TRBJ2-6; 7 nucleotides line up with TRBD2. This CDR3 comprises 20 residues. Looked up from germline, CDR1 is GTSNPN and CDR2 is SVGIG (reference sequence). With 1 base clipped from V and 4 bases from J, the junction kept 19 bases outside the gene matches. The CDR3 protein is CAWSGNRQLSRRGGANVLTF. The CDR3 DNA reads as TGTGCCTGGAGTGGGAATAGACAACTTTCCCGGCGGGGGGGGGCCAACGTCCTGACTTTC.

The chain uses TRBV30 and TRBJ1-1, with a possible D match to TRBD1 (5 bases). V was shortened by 4 bases and J by 0 bases, with 6 bases between the two germline ends. Looked up from germline, CDR1 is GTSNPN and CDR2 is SVGIG (reference sequence). This CDR3 is built from 12 residues. The CDR3 region is CAWTGLNTEAFF. CDR3 in DNA: TGTGCCTGGACAGGGTTGAACACTGAAGCTTTCTTT.

This clone was picked up one time. The rearrangement uses TRBV10-2 and TRBJ2-7; 7 bases are a match to TRBD2. J gave up 0 bases and V 3 bases, and 5 bases lay outside the gene matches. The CDR3 runs to 15 residues. Germline CDR1 reads WSHSY; CDR2 reads SAAADI. The CDR3 region is CASSEDSGDSYEQYF. The CDR3 DNA sequence: TGCGCCAGCAGTGAAGACAGCGGGGACTCCTACGAGCAGTACTTC.